This note documents a single T cell receptor (beta chain) sequence. Its antigen is as yet unknown. Vbeta (60) and Jbeta (13) primers were used in the PCR. Sequencing used immunoSEQ multiplex PCR; TCRdb keeps in-frame clones, though not all of them. The table lists around 26,000 clones. The source of the sample is a study of cytomegalovirus exposure and HLA in healthy donors. Whole-study results and caveats: The HLA-A and HLA-B alleles of most subjects were reportedly predicted accurately from TCR beta sequences. A highly shared variant cluster was judged a likely technical artifact. Immune exposure was documented only through CMV serostatus. In a later analysis, a missense DCLRE1C variant was linked to TCR beta V- and J-gene trimming.

The material sequenced was PBMCs. The TCR comes from a male donor in good health and CMV-seropositive.

DNA for the CDR3: TGTGCCAGTAGTATGTTTGGCAGGGGAATTGGGGAGACCCAGTACTTC. This gives the protein CASSMFGRGIGETQYF. The chain recombines TRBV19 with TRBJ2-5, with D possibly being TRBD1 (6 bases). Deletions cut 3 bases from V and 5 bases from J, with 19 bases between. This CDR3 region has 16 residues. Per the germline V gene, CDR1 is LNHDA and CDR2 is SQIVND (reference sequence). Variable domain in full (rest from reference TRBV19 and TRBJ2-5): DGGITQSPKYLFRKEGQNVTLSCEQNLNHDAMYWYRQDPGQGLRLIYYSQIVNDFQKGDIAEGYSVSREKKESFPLTVTSAQKNPTAFYLCASSMFGRGIGETQYFGPGTRLLVL.